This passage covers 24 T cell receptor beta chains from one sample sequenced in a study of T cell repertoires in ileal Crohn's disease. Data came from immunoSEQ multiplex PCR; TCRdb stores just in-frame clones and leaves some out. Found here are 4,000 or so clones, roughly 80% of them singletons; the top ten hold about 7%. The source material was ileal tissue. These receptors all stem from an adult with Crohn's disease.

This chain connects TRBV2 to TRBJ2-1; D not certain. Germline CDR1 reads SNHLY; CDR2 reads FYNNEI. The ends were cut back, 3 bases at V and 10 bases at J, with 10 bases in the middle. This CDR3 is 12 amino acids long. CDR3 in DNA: TGTGCCAGCAGTGACCTGACGCGGGAGCAGTTCTTC. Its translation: CASSDLTREQFF.

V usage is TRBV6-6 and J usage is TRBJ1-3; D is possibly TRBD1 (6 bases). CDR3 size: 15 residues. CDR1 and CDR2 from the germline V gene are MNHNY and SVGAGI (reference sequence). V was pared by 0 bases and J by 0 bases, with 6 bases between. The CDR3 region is CASSYSTGSGNTIYF. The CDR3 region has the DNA TGTGCCAGCAGTTACTCGACAGGCTCTGGAAACACCATATATTTT.

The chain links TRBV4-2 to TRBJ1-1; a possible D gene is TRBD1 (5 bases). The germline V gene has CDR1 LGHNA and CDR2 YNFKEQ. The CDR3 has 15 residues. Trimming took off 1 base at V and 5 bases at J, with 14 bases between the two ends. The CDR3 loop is CASSQGSSPGTEAFF. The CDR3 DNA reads TGTGCCAGCAGCCAAGGCTCATCCCCAGGGACTGAAGCTTTCTTT.

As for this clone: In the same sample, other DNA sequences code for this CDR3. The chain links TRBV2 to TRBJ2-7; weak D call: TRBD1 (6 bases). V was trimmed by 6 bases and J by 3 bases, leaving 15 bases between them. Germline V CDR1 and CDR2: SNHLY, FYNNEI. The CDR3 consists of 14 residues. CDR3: CASRNRGLSYEQYF. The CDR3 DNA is TGTGCCAGCAGGAATAGGGGGTTAAGCTACGAGCAGTACTTC.

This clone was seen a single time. The CDR3 coding sequence is TGTGCCAGCTCACCACCGGGACAGGGCTATAATTCACCCCTCCACTTT. Its protein is CASSPPGQGYNSPLHF. The chain joins TRBV18 to TRBJ1-6; TRBD1 agrees at 9 bases. With V trimmed by 0 bases and J by 3 bases, 0 bases remained unmatched. The CDR3 is 16 amino acids. Per germline, CDR1 KGHSH and CDR2 LQKENI.

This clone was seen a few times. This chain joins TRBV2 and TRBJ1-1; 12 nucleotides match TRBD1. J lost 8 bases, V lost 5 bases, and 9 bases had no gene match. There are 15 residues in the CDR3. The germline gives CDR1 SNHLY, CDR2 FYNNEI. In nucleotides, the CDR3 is TGTGCCAGCAGTCCCGGGACAGGGGGCCTGAGCGAAGCTTTCTTT. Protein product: CASSPGTGGLSEAFF.

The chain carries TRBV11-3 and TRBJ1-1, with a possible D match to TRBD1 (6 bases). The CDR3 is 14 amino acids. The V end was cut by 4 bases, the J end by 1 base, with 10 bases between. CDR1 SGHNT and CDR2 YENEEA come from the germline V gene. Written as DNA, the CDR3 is TGTGCCAGCAGCTCCTTGGACAGGAACACTGAAGCTTTCTTT. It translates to CASSSLDRNTEAFF.

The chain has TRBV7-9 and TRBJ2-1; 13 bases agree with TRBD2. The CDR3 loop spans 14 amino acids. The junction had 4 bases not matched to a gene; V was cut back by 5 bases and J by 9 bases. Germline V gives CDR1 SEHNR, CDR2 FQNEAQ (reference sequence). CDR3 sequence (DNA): TGTGCCAGCAGCACTAGCGGGGGGGTGGGTGAGCAGTTCTTC. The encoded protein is CASSTSGGVGEQFF.

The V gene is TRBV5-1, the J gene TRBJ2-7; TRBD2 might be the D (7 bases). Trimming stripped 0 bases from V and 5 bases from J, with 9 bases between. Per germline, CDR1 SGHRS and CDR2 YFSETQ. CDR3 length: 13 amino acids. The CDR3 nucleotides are TGCGCCAGCAGCTTGGGGGGGGGCGACGAGCAGTACTTC. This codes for CASSLGGGDEQYF.

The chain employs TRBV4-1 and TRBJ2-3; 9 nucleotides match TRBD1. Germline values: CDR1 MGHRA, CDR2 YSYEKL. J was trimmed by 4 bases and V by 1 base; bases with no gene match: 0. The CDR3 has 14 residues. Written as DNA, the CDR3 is TGCGCCAGCAGCCAAGGGACAGGGGCAGATACGCAGTATTTT. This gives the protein CASSQGTGADTQYF.

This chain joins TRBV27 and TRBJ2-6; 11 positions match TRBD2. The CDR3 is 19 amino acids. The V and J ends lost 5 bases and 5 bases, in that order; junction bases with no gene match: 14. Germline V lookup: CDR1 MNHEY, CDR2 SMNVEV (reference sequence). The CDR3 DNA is TGTGCCAGCAGTGACCGCGGGACTAGCGGCTCTGGTAGGGCCAACGTCCTGACTTTC. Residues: CASSDRGTSGSGRANVLTF. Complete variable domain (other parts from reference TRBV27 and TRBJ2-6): EAQVTQNPRYLITVTGKKLTVTCSQNMNHEYMSWYRQDPGLGLRQIYYSMNVEVTDKGDVPEGYKVSRKEKRNFPLILESPSPNQTSLYFCASSDRGTSGSGRANVLTFGAGSRLTVL.

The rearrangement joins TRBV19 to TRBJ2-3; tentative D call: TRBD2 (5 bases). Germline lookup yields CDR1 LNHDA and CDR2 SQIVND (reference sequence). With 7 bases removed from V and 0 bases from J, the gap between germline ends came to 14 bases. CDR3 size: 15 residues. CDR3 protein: CASNPDGISTDTQYF. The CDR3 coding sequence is TGTGCCAGTAATCCGGACGGGATTAGCACAGATACGCAGTATTTT.

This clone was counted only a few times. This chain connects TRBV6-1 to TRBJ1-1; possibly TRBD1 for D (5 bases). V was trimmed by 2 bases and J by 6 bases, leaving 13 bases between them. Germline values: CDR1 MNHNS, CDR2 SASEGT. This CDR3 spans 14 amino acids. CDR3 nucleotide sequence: TGTGCCAGCAGTGAACGGGGGGGAAGGGCTGAAGCTTTCTTT. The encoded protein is CASSERGGRAEAFF.

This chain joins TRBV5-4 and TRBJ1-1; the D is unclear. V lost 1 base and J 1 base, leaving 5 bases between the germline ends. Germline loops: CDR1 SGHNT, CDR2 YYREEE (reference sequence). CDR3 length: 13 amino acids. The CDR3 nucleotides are TGTGCCAGCAGCTTGTCTTCGAACACTGAAGCTTTCTTT. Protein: CASSLSSNTEAFF. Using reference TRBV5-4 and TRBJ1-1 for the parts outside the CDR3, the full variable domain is ETGVTQSPTHLIKTRGQQVTLRCSSQSGHNTVSWYQQALGQGPQFIFQYYREEENGRGNFPPRFSGLQFPNYSSELNVNALELDDSALYLCASSLSSNTEAFFGQGTRLTVV.

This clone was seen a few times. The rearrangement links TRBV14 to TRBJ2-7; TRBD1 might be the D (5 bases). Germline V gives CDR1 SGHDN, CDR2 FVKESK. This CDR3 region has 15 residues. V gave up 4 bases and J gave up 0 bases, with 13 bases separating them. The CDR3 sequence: CASSLQGLSSYEQYF. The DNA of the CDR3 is TGTGCCAGCAGCCTTCAGGGCCTTAGCTCCTACGAGCAGTACTTC.

CDR3 in DNA: TGCGCCAGCAGTGATTTGGGCGTGGGCGTTACTGAAGCTTTCTTT. Translating it yields CASSDLGVGVTEAFF. The V and J genes are TRBV10-2 and TRBJ1-1; no definite D call. This CDR3 contains 15 residues. Germline loops: CDR1 WSHSY, CDR2 SAAADI. Trimming shortened V by 3 bases and J by 5 bases, and 16 bases separated the two germline ends.

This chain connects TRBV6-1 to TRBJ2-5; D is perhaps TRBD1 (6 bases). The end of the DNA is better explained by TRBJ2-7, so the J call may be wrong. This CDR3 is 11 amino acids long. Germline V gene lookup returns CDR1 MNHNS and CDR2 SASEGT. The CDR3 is CAILTGYEQYF. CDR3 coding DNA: TGTGCCATCTTAACAGGGTACGAGCAGTACTTC.

Written as DNA, the CDR3 is TGTGCCTGGAGTGTATACGGCTATGGCTACACCTTC. This translates into CAWSVYGYGYTF. The chain combines TRBV30 with TRBJ1-2; D is undetermined. The germline CDR1 and CDR2 sequences are GTSNPN and SVGIG (reference sequence). Trimming took 0 bases from V and 4 from J, leaving 6 bases between them. The CDR3 length is 12 residues.

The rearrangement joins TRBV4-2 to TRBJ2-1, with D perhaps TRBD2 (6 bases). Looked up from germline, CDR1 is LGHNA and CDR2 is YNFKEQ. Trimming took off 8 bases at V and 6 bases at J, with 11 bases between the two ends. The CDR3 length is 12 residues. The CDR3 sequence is CASSLAGNEQFF. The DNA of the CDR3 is TGTGCCAGCTCACTAGCAGGCAATGAGCAGTTCTTC.

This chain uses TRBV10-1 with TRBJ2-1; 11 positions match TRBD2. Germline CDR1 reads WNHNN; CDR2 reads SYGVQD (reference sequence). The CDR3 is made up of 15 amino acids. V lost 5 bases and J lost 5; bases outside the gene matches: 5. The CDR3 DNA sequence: TGCGCCAGCAGTCCGGGACTAGCGGCCCACAATGAGCAGTTCTTC. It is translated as CASSPGLAAHNEQFF.

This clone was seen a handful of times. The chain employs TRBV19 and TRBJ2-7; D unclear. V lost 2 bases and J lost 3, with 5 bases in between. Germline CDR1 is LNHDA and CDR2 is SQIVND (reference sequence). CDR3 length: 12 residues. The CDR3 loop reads CASSIPIYEQYF. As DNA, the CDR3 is TGTGCCAGTAGTATACCCATCTACGAGCAGTACTTC.

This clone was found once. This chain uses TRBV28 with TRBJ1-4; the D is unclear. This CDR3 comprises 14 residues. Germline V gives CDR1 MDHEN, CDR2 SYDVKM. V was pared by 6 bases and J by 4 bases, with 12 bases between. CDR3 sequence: CASSQVEFNEKLFF. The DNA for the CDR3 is TGTGCCAGCAGCCAAGTCGAGTTTAATGAAAAACTGTTTTTT.

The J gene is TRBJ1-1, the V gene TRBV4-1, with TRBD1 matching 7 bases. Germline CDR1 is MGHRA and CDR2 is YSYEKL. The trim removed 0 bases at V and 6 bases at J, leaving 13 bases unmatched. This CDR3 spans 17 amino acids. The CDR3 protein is CASSQDPAGTDRSEAFF. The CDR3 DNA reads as TGCGCCAGCAGCCAAGATCCTGCCGGGACAGACCGGTCTGAAGCTTTCTTT.

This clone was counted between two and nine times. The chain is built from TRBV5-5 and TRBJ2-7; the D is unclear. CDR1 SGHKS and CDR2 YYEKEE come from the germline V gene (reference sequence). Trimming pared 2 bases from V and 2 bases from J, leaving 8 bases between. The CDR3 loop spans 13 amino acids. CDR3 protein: CASSFAAAYEQYF. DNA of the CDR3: TGTGCCAGCAGCTTTGCTGCGGCCTACGAGCAGTACTTC.